This TCR beta chain was obtained from a study of TIL therapy for anti-PD-1-resistant metastatic lung cancer. Sequencing used immunoSEQ v3. Data came from immunoSEQ multiplex PCR; TCRdb stores just in-frame clones and leaves some out. In the table there are about 46,000 clones, around 85% of which are singletons. Sample time point: pre-treatment sample, taken before nivolumab and TIL therapy. CDR3 length: 13 amino acids. The germline CDR1 and CDR2 sequences are SQVTM and ANQGSEA. V lost 3 bases, J lost 1 base, and 9 bases lay in between. The clonotype was recovered from a person aged 25-79 years with non-small cell lung cancer. Source: blood, taken at baseline. V gene TRBV29-1 combines with J gene TRBJ1-2, with D uncertain. CDR3 nucleotides: TGCAGCGTTGATCGGCAGGATAACTATGGCTACACCTTC. Translating it yields CSVDRQDNYGYTF.